These T cell receptor beta chains were read from a single sample in a study of OX40 agonist ivuxolimab in advanced cancers. Generated by immunoSEQ multiplex PCR, the TCRdb table keeps only in-frame clones and is missing some. This table has around 43,000 clones, 80% to 90% appearing once. Sample: CD4+ or CD8+ T cells sorted from blood, taken in a trial of the OX40 agonist ivuxolimab. The receptors come from an adult with an advanced solid tumor such as melanoma, head and neck, liver or kidney cancer. Both conserved end residues are part of each CDR3. Each record gives: clone size, V gene, D gene, J gene, CDR3 DNA, CDR3 protein. A D gene is named only where the DNA matches it firmly. Some rows mark clone size as missing; the rest say once, few, many or name a class of expanded clone.

>-|TRBV19|TRBD2|TRBJ2-7
TGTGCCAGTAGTATCTTTGGGACTACCACCTACGAGCAGTACTTC
CASSIFGTTTYEQYF
>-|TRBV27|TRBD2|TRBJ2-1
TGTGCCAGCACCCTTGGCGGGAGCACTAGAGGCAATGAGCAGTTCTTC
CASTLGGSTRGNEQFF
>once|TRBV4-1|-|TRBJ1-1
TGCGCCAGCATGGGGGGTCGCACTGAAGCTTTCTTT
CASMGGRTEAFF
>-|TRBV2|TRBD2|TRBJ2-7
TGTGCCAGCAGTGGGGAGGGTATTTCCCACGAGCAGTACTTC
CASSGEGISHEQYF
>-|TRBV11-2|-|TRBJ2-2
TGTGCCAGCAGAGGCCCGGGTCGGGAAGGGACCGGGGAGCTGTTTTTT
CASRGPGREGTGELFF
>-|TRBV27|TRBD2|TRBJ2-5
TGTGCCAGCAGCGCCACTAGCGGGAGACGAGAGACCCAGTACTTC
CASSATSGRRETQYF
>-|TRBV4-1|-|TRBJ2-3
TGCGCCAGCAGCCAAGATATTGGGGTCCGCACAGATACGCAGTATTTT
CASSQDIGVRTDTQYF
>medium-sized|TRBV5-6|-|TRBJ1-1
TGTGCCACAAATAGACAGTTCCTGAACACTGAAGCTTTCTTT
CATNRQFLNTEAFF
>few|TRBV5-1|TRBD2|TRBJ2-1
TGCGCCAGCAACCCTAGCGGTAGCTCCTACAATGAGCAGTTCTTC
CASNPSGSSYNEQFF
>-|TRBV7-9|TRBD2|TRBJ2-3
TGTGCCAGCAGCCCCCTGCTAGCGGGGGATCTGGATACGCAGTATTTT
CASSPLLAGDLDTQYF
>once|TRBV29-1|-|TRBJ1-1
TGCAGCGTTGATGGGCAGGGTTTAGTTTTCTTT
CSVDGQGLVFF
>-|TRBV4-1|TRBD1|TRBJ1-2
TGCGCCAGCAGACCGGACAGGGGGCATGGCTACACCTTC
CASRPDRGHGYTF
>-|TRBV6-1|-|TRBJ1-6
TGTGCCAGCAGTGGCCGCTATGGACAGCGCTGGGATTCACCCCTCCACTTT
CASSGRYGQRWDSPLHF
>-|TRBV14|-|TRBJ2-7
TGTGCCAGCAGCCAAGGGGTAACAGGGATATGGGACGAGCAGTACTTC
CASSQGVTGIWDEQYF
>-|TRBV6-1|-|TRBJ1-2
TGTGCCAGCAGTGAAGCCGGTCAGGGAGGCGTCTATGGCTACACCTTC
CASSEAGQGGVYGYTF
>-|TRBV6-1|TRBD1|TRBJ2-3
TGTGCCAGCAGTGAATGGGGGACAGGCACAGATACGCAGTATTTT
CASSEWGTGTDTQYF
>-|TRBV7-8|-|TRBJ1-5
TGTGCCAGCAGCCTCATTTCCCGATGGGAACAGGCCATAATTAATCAGCCCCAGCATTTT
CASSLISRWEQAIINQPQHF
>-|TRBV9|-|TRBJ2-5
TGTGCCAGCAGCGTAGGAGGCCACATCCCCGAAGAGACCCAGTACTTC
CASSVGGHIPEETQYF
>-|TRBV9|-|TRBJ2-3
TGTGCCAGCAGCGTTTCCGGGGCCCCCACAGATACGCAGTATTTT
CASSVSGAPTDTQYF
>-|TRBV6-1|-|TRBJ1-4
TGTGCCAGCAGCCCGAGGGGGGCTAATGAAAAACTGTTTTTT
CASSPRGANEKLFF
>-|TRBV6-1|-|TRBJ1-1
TGTGCCAGCAGTGATTTTGGGGACTCGGTAGCTTTCTTT
CASSDFGDSVAFF
>-|TRBV5-1|-|TRBJ2-7
TGCGCCAGCAGCTTCGGAGGGGTTGATTACGAGCAGTACTTC
CASSFGGVDYEQYF
>once|TRBV7-9|TRBD1|TRBJ2-5
TGTGCCAGCAGCCCAAGAAAGACAGGGGTCGAGACCCAGTACTTC
CASSPRKTGVETQYF
>once|TRBV6-5|-|TRBJ2-7
TGTGCCATCAGTGAGTATACTAACGAGCAGTACTTC
CAISEYTNEQYF
>-|TRBV10-1|-|TRBJ2-1
TGCGCCAGCAGTGAGTTTTTTGGGGATGAGCAGTTCTTC
CASSEFFGDEQFF
>-|TRBV5-8|-|TRBJ2-5
TGTGCCAGCAGCTTTAGGTGGGCCGGAGAGACCCAGTACTTC
CASSFRWAGETQYF
>-|TRBV27|-|TRBJ1-5
TGTGCCAGCAGTTTTTCCAGTAACAATCAGCCCCAGCATTTT
CASSFSSNNQPQHF
>-|TRBV5-4|-|TRBJ1-1
TGTGCCAGCAGCGCCCCAGGCGAAGCTTTTTTT
CASSAPGEAFF
>-|TRBV19|TRBD1|TRBJ2-7
TGTGCCAGTAGTATTGGGACAGCCTACGAGCAGTACTTC
CASSIGTAYEQYF
>-|TRBV28|-|TRBJ1-2
TGTGCCAGCAGTCCGGGTCGCCGGCACCCGGGTGGCTACACCTTC
CASSPGRRHPGGYTF
>-|TRBV7-6|-|TRBJ2-7
TGTGCCAGCAGCTTATGGGGGGACTCCTACGAGCAGTACTTC
CASSLWGDSYEQYF
>-|TRBV7-9|-|TRBJ2-7
TGTGCCAGCAGCTGGGGCGGCCAGGCCACGGGACTCGAGCAGTACTTC
CASSWGGQATGLEQYF
>-|TRBV10-2|TRBD1|TRBJ2-1
TGCGCCAGCAGGCAGACAGGGGACAAGGACAATGAGCAGTTCTTC
CASRQTGDKDNEQFF
>-|TRBV19|-|TRBJ1-2
TGTGCCAGTACCCCTTCCAGGTCCGGACACTATGGCTACACCTTC
CASTPSRSGHYGYTF
>few|TRBV5-1|-|TRBJ1-1
TGCGCCAGCAGCTTCGGCCCTAGAGGCGGGGAGATTGACACTGAAGCTTTCTTT
CASSFGPRGGEIDTEAFF
>-|TRBV19|TRBD2|TRBJ2-4
TGTGCCAGTAGTGTTCGACTAGCGGGGGGTCTAGCCAAAAACATTCAGTACTTC
CASSVRLAGGLAKNIQYF
>-|TRBV5-6|TRBD2|TRBJ2-7
TGTGCCAGCACCGGGGGGCTAGCGGGAGAAAACTACGAGCAGTACTTC
CASTGGLAGENYEQYF
>-|TRBV6-6|TRBD1|TRBJ1-1
TGTGCCAGCAGTTACTCGGACAGGGACAAGGACACTGAAGCTTTCTTT
CASSYSDRDKDTEAFF
>-|TRBV2|-|TRBJ2-1
TGTGCCAGCATGGAGTTTCCGAACAATGAGCAGTTCTTC
CASMEFPNNEQFF
>-|TRBV6-5|-|TRBJ1-1
TGTGCCAGCAGACCCGCCTCAGGGGCGGCTTTCTTT
CASRPASGAAFF
>-|TRBV7-9|-|TRBJ2-3
TGTGCCAGCAGCCGTACCCAAGATATCAAGGCAGATACGCAGTATTTT
CASSRTQDIKADTQYF
>-|TRBV9|-|TRBJ1-2
TGTGCCAGCAGCGTAGAAGATGCAGGGGTGGGGTATGGCTACACCTTC
CASSVEDAGVGYGYTF
>-|TRBV7-4|TRBD1|TRBJ2-5
TGTGCCAGCAGCGTTGGGACAGCCCCCCAAGAGACCCAGTACTTC
CASSVGTAPQETQYF